The 27 T cell receptor beta chains given below trace back to one sample, sequenced in a study of blood T cell repertoires in COVID-19 (TCRdb year 2020). Library preparation used the immunoSEQ multiplex PCR assay. TCRdb re-hosts the immuneACCESS table, in-frame sequences only. Its copies lack some clones; in the studies checked, an unresolved V gene accounts for under half of them, and the cause for the rest is not known. The sample contains about 69,000 clones, about nine tenths of them found a single time. In total, the top ten clones hold about 2.1% of the sample. Material: peripheral blood. Every receptor here comes from a man between 25 and 39 years old with acute or convalescent COVID-19.

The DNA of the CDR3 is TGTGCCAGCAGCCGTGGGACTAGCGGGAGCTCCTACAATGAGCAGTTCTTC. This codes for CASSRGTSGSSYNEQFF. The rearrangement joins TRBV3-1 (or the pseudogene TRBV3-2) to TRBJ2-1; TRBD2 matches 14 bases. V lost 4 bases to trimming and J lost 0 bases; unmatched junction nucleotides: 2. Germline V gives CDR1 LGHDT, CDR2 YNNKEL (reference sequence). The CDR3 is made up of 17 amino acids.

The chain recombines TRBV5-6 with TRBJ1-1; D unclear. CDR3 length equals 13 residues. V shed 2 bases and J shed 3 bases, with 8 bases lying between them. Germline loops: CDR1 SGHDT, CDR2 YYEEEE. CDR3 protein: CASSLRGYTEAFF. The CDR3 DNA follows: TGTGCCAGCAGCTTACGAGGTTACACTGAAGCTTTCTTT. Full variable domain (outside the CDR3, taken from reference TRBV5-6 and TRBJ1-1): DAGVTQSPTHLIKTRGQQVTLRCSPKSGHDTVSWYQQALGQGPQFIFQYYEEEERQRGNFPDRFSGHQFPNYSSELNVNALLLGDSALYLCASSLRGYTEAFFGQGTRLTVV.

J is TRBJ2-1 and V is TRBV3-1 (or the pseudogene TRBV3-2), with 8 bases lining up with TRBD2. The V segment lost 2 bases and the J segment 3 bases; nucleotides outside the gene matches: 3. The CDR3 extends over 15 amino acids. CDR1 and CDR2 (germline): LGHDT, YNNKEL (reference sequence). The CDR3 loop is CASSQPTSDYNEQFF. CDR3 nucleotide sequence: TGTGCCAGCAGCCAACCGACTAGCGACTACAATGAGCAGTTCTTC.

DNA of the CDR3: TGTGCCAGCAGCTTGGCCAGGGGGGCAGACGAGACCCAGTACTTC. Translation: CASSLARGADETQYF. This chain joins TRBV7-6 and TRBJ2-5; D may be TRBD1 (7 bases). CDR3 size: 15 residues. V lost 3 bases and J lost 5, with 16 bases in between. Per germline, CDR1 SGHVS and CDR2 FNYEAQ.

The CDR3: CASSPLAGPNQPQHF. The CDR3, as DNA: TGTGCCAGCTCACCCCTGGCGGGACCCAATCAGCCCCAGCATTTT. The rearrangement joins TRBV18 to TRBJ1-5; D may be TRBD1 (5 bases). The ends were cut back, 3 bases at V and 3 bases at J, with 12 bases in the middle. The CDR3 is made up of 15 amino acids. The V gene's germline CDR1 is KGHSH and CDR2 LQKENI.

The chain is built from TRBV20-1 and TRBJ1-2; D gene uncertain. V dropped 1 base and J dropped 4 bases, with 4 bases sitting between them. CDR1 and CDR2 from the germline V gene are DFQATT and SNEGSKA (reference sequence). This CDR3 is 11 amino acids long. CDR3 bases: TGCAGTGCTAGAGCGGTCTATGGCTACACCTTC. Residues: CSARAVYGYTF.

The chain links TRBV19 to TRBJ1-1; a weak D match, TRBD1 (6 bases). V was pared by 6 bases and J by 4 bases, with 21 bases between. This CDR3 is 16 amino acids long. The germline gives CDR1 LNHDA, CDR2 SQIVND (reference sequence). The CDR3 sequence is CASSPGHGARGTEAFF. CDR3 in DNA: TGTGCCAGTAGCCCGGGACACGGGGCCAGGGGCACTGAAGCTTTCTTT.

The chain links TRBV29-1 to TRBJ2-7, with D perhaps matching TRBD2 (6 bases). Trimming removed 3 bases at V and 6 bases at J, with 12 bases between. The CDR3 is made up of 12 amino acids. Germline V CDR1 and CDR2: SQVTM, ANQGSEA. The CDR3 protein is CSVDRLGGEQYF. In DNA form, the CDR3 reads TGCAGCGTTGACCGCCTGGGGGGCGAGCAGTACTTC.

This clone occurred a few times. The rearrangement links TRBV2 to TRBJ2-1; 11 nucleotides agree with TRBD2. The CDR3 extends over 18 amino acids. Germline values: CDR1 SNHLY, CDR2 FYNNEI. Trimming cost V 4 bases and J 8 bases; bases outside gene matches: 16. Here the CDR3 reads CASSVFSDGTSGRYEQFF. The CDR3 DNA reads as TGTGCCAGCAGTGTTTTTTCAGACGGGACTAGCGGTCGTTATGAGCAGTTCTTC.

J is TRBJ2-3 and V is TRBV5-1; 8 nucleotides line up with TRBD1. The CDR3 covers 14 residues. The junction had 4 bases not matched to a gene; V was cut back by 4 bases and J by 3 bases. Germline values: CDR1 SGHRS, CDR2 YFSETQ. CDR3 protein: CASSTRQGTDTQYF. The CDR3 region has the DNA TGCGCCAGCAGCACCCGACAGGGGACAGATACGCAGTATTTT.

A note on this clone: The same CDR3 also results from other DNA sequences found in this sample. The chain couples TRBV18 to TRBJ2-3, with TRBD2 matching 15 bases. Germline V gene sequence: CDR1 KGHSH, CDR2 LQKENI. The CDR3 is 16 residues long. With V trimmed by 6 bases and J by 3 bases, 4 bases remained unmatched. CDR3 loop: CASSPGTSGRTDTQYF. The CDR3 coding sequence is TGTGCCAGCTCCCCCGGGACTAGCGGGAGGACAGATACGCAGTATTTT.

The V and J genes are TRBV30 and TRBJ2-1, with TRBD1 identical over 12 bases. This CDR3 has 16 amino acids. CDR1 and CDR2 from the germline V gene are GTSNPN and SVGIG (reference sequence). With V trimmed by 3 bases and J by 7 bases, 10 bases remained unmatched. The CDR3 DNA is TGTGCCTGGAGCAACCCCGGGACAGGGGGCGGGAATGAGCAGTTCTTC. This codes for CAWSNPGTGGGNEQFF.

The gene calls are TRBV3-1 (or the pseudogene TRBV3-2) and TRBJ1-1; D ambiguous. V lost 1 base to trimming and J lost 8 bases, with 14 bases between them. CDR1 is LGHDT and CDR2 is YNNKEL in the germline V gene (reference sequence). The CDR3 runs 14 residues. CDR3 DNA: TGTGCCAGCAGCCAAGTCCCCTCACCCAGGGAAGCTTTCTTT. Amino acid sequence: CASSQVPSPREAFF.

The rearrangement links TRBV7-6 to TRBJ2-5, with D unresolved. Looked up from germline, CDR1 is SGHVS and CDR2 is FNYEAQ. The V end lost 4 bases, the J end lost 2 bases, and 5 bases lay between the germline ends. The CDR3 loop spans 12 amino acids. The CDR3 spells CASSSRQETQYF. The CDR3 nucleotides read TGTGCCAGCAGCTCCAGACAAGAGACCCAGTACTTC.

The rearrangement links TRBV6-4 to TRBJ2-1; 9 bases fit TRBD1. There are 15 residues in the CDR3. The ends lost 5 bases at V and 4 bases at J; junction bases unmatched: 6. Germline V gene lookup returns CDR1 MRHNA and CDR2 SNTAGT. In DNA form, the CDR3 reads TGTGCCAGCAGTTCCGGGACAGGGTCATACAATGAGCAGTTCTTC. Translated, it gives CASSSGTGSYNEQFF.

This clone came up once. The rearrangement uses TRBV6-2 or TRBV6-3 and TRBJ1-5; no reliable D call. CDR1 is MNHEY and CDR2 is SVGEGT in the germline V gene. The V gene lost 2 bases and the J gene lost 4 bases, with 18 bases spanning the gap. The CDR3 sequence is 17 residues long. In nucleotides, the CDR3 is TGTGCCAGCAGTTACAATAGGAGGAGGCCTCAGAATCAGCCCCAGCATTTT. Translating it yields CASSYNRRRPQNQPQHF.

The chain employs TRBV6-5 and TRBJ1-6; D uncertain. Germline loops: CDR1 MNHEY, CDR2 SVGAGI. The V end was cut by 6 bases, the J end by 6 bases, with 9 bases between. The CDR3 is made up of 13 amino acids. This chain's CDR3 is CASSATTNSPLHF. The CDR3 nucleotides are TGTGCCAGCAGCGCTACTACTAATTCACCCCTCCACTTT.

V is TRBV3-1 (or the pseudogene TRBV3-2) and J is TRBJ1-4, with D maybe TRBD1 (5 bases). With 4 bases removed from V and 3 bases from J, the gap between germline ends came to 6 bases. Germline-derived CDR1 and CDR2 are LGHDT and YNNKEL (reference sequence). This CDR3 contains 13 residues. The CDR3 coding sequence is TGTGCCAGCAGCCCGGGGGCTAATGAAAAACTGTTTTTT. This gives the protein CASSPGANEKLFF.

The V call is TRBV7-2, the J call TRBJ2-1, with 11 positions matching TRBD1. The CDR3 extends over 15 amino acids. The V gene end was trimmed by 2 bases and the J gene end by 5 bases; junction bases not matched to a gene: 2. Germline assignment: CDR1 SGHTA and CDR2 FQGNSA. CDR3 in DNA: TGTGCCAGCAGCTTAAGGGGACAGGGGGACAATGAGCAGTTCTTC. This encodes CASSLRGQGDNEQFF.

The genes are TRBV19 and TRBJ2-3; tentatively, D is TRBD1 (5 bases). Trimming removed 10 bases at V and 2 bases at J, with 13 bases between. Germline CDR1 is LNHDA and CDR2 is SQIVND (reference sequence). The length of the CDR3 is 13 residues. Here the CDR3 DNA reads TGTGCCACCAGTGGGGCGGTCACAGATACGCAGTATTTT. Encoded protein: CATSGAVTDTQYF. Full variable domain (outside the CDR3, taken from reference TRBV19 and TRBJ2-3): DGGITQSPKYLFRKEGQNVTLSCEQNLNHDAMYWYRQDPGQGLRLIYYSQIVNDFQKGDIAEGYSVSREKKESFPLTVTSAQKNPTAFYLCATSGAVTDTQYFGPGTRLTVL.

CDR3 in DNA: TGTGCCAGCAGCCCGGGGGGACCAGGGTCCGGGGAGCTGTTTTTT. It specifies CASSPGGPGSGELFF. J is TRBJ2-2 and V is TRBV7-6, with 7 nucleotides matching TRBD2. Trimming took 5 bases from V and 6 from J; bases not matched to a gene: 9. The CDR3 is 15 amino acids. Per the germline V gene, CDR1 is SGHVS and CDR2 is FNYEAQ. Variable domain in full (rest from reference TRBV7-6 and TRBJ2-2): GAGVSQSPRYKVTKRGQDVALRCDPISGHVSLYWYRQALGQGPEFLTYFNYEAQQDKSGLPNDRFSAERPEGSISTLTIQRTEQRDSAMYRCASSPGGPGSGELFFGEGSRLTVL.

The genes are TRBV5-4 and TRBJ2-1, with D perhaps matching TRBD1 (5 bases). The CDR3 contains 15 residues. Per the germline V gene, CDR1 is SGHNT and CDR2 is YYREEE (reference sequence). V was shortened by 3 bases and J by 1 base, with 11 bases between the two germline ends. The CDR3 DNA sequence: TGTGCCAGCAGCTCCCAGGGCGCATCCTACAATGAGCAGTTCTTC. It specifies CASSSQGASYNEQFF.

The chain has TRBV5-1 and TRBJ1-2; D is perhaps TRBD1 (6 bases). Trimming stripped 2 bases from V and 2 bases from J, with 13 bases between. Per the germline V gene, CDR1 is SGHRS and CDR2 is YFSETQ. This CDR3 is built from 15 residues. DNA of the CDR3: TGCGCCAGCAGCTTCGGCGGGGGCGAGAACTATGGCTACACCTTC. Its translation is CASSFGGGENYGYTF.

The chain couples TRBV4-2 to TRBJ1-2, with a tentative D call TRBD1 (5 bases). Germline V gene lookup returns CDR1 LGHNA and CDR2 YNFKEQ. There are 15 residues in the CDR3. Trimming took 0 bases from V and 4 from J, leaving 12 bases between them. The CDR3 bases are TGTGCCAGCAGCCAAGATCGCAGGGAAGTCTATGGCTACACCTTC. Translation gives CASSQDRREVYGYTF.

The chain recombines TRBV2 with TRBJ1-5; maybe TRBD1 (6 bases). The CDR3 covers 16 residues. V lost 5 bases, J lost 3 bases, and 17 bases lay in between. Germline CDR1 and CDR2: SNHLY and FYNNEI. DNA for the CDR3: TGTGCCAGCAGTAGCAGGGGATCCCAAATCAATCAGCCCCAGCATTTT. Protein product: CASSSRGSQINQPQHF. Full variable domain (rest looked up from reference TRBV2 and TRBJ1-5): EPEVTQTPSHQVTQMGQEVILRCVPISNHLYFYWYRQILGQKVEFLVSFYNNEISEKSEIFDDQFSVERPDGSNFTLKIRSTKLEDSAMYFCASSSRGSQINQPQHFGDGTRLSIL.

The genes are TRBV2 and TRBJ1-2; no reliable D call. The CDR3 contains 15 residues. Germline CDR1 is SNHLY and CDR2 is FYNNEI. V shed 1 base and J shed 0 bases, with 9 bases lying between them. CDR3 nucleotides: TGTGCCAGCAGTGAAGGTGGAGTTACTAACTATGGCTACACCTTC. It yields the protein CASSEGGVTNYGYTF.

The J gene is TRBJ1-1, the V gene TRBV5-1; 8 nucleotides line up with TRBD1. Germline CDR1 is SGHRS and CDR2 is YFSETQ. CDR3 length: 13 residues. With V trimmed by 3 bases and J by 4 bases, 2 bases remained unmatched. The CDR3 sequence: CASSYGQGTEAFF. DNA for the CDR3: TGCGCCAGCAGCTACGGACAGGGCACTGAAGCTTTCTTT.